The present TCR beta chain was sequenced within a study of cytomegalovirus exposure and HLA in healthy donors. Whole-study findings and limits: Indistinguishability led to the exclusion of some V segments, TRBV6-2 and TRBV6-3 included. From TCR beta sequences, most subjects' HLA-A and HLA-B alleles were reportedly predicted accurately. Specific recognition of CMV antigens was confirmed in vitro for a few chains (all CMV-associated). Investigators reported 150 to 200 TCR beta chains as tied to cytomegalovirus.

The ends lost 2 bases at V and 4 bases at J; junction bases unmatched: 19. CDR1 is SGHVS, CDR2 FQNEAQ, per germline. The CDR3 extends over 19 amino acids. This clone was seen more than once but under ten times. What it recognizes is unknown. The PCR contained 60 Vbeta and 13 Jbeta primers. Measured with immunoSEQ multiplex PCR; TCRdb has only the in-frame clones, and not every one. The sample carries approximately 140,000 clones, around 79% recorded once. The clonotype originates from a man between 18 and 29 years old in good health and CMV-seronegative. The specimen sequenced was PBMCs. This chain uses TRBV7-8 with TRBJ1-1, with 7 bases matching TRBD1. CDR3 loop: CASSLRRAHTQGFFTEAFF. CDR3 coding DNA: TGTGCCAGCAGCTTACGGCGGGCCCACACACAGGGGTTTTTCACTGAAGCTTTCTTT.